The text below deals with one T cell receptor (beta chain). There are a few counts of this clone. The antigen it binds to is not known. No base qualities exist here, and no much larger clone lies one base off it. This entry is derived from a study of blood T cell repertoires in COVID-19 (dated by TCRdb to 2020 to 2022). With regard to the full study: The collaborator samples originated in the United States, Italy and Spain and spanned the acute and convalescent phases of COVID-19. The prospective study material was composed of cDNA or gDNA derived from T cells, B-cell-depleted T cells, or PBMCs. Deeply sampled blood TCRbeta repertoires from subjects exposed to, actively infected with, or recovered from COVID-19 were included in the dataset. A freely available public database, intended as a resource for researchers studying the immune response to SARS-CoV-2, is where the repertoires were released. The samples were drawn from the first 160 participants of the ongoing ImmuneRACE study and from 950 to 1,500 subjects provided by 6 global collaborators. The sample metadata nearly always contained a de-identified subject ID, COVID-19 status, age in years and sex. Where available, HLA class I and class II types were taken from metadata supplied by the sample provider and were not determined by assay-based typing. Overall results and qualifications from the work: Clinical and demographic metadata were provided uncurated, with the amount varying by source and participant.

Participants in the prospective study were aged roughly 18 to 95 years, lived in 24 United States geographic areas, and enrolled through a virtual design. In the prospective study, participants were assigned to cohorts based on the clinical history participants reported in a screening survey and a study questionnaire. Recovered participants in ImmuneRACE Cohort 3 were defined as having two consecutive negative NP/OP PCR tests, clearance from a healthcare professional, or resolution of symptoms. Mobile phlebotomists in the prospective study collected whole blood, serum and a nasopharyngeal or oropharyngeal swab from every participant. Prospective study participants could optionally give additional blood draws and questionnaires over a 2-month period. Blood samples from the prospective study were shipped frozen or at room temperature prior to DNA extraction. The immunoSEQ Assay, a bias-controlled multiplex PCR, was used to amplify TCRbeta CDR3 regions from genomic DNA. In the authors' own workflow: The number of nucleated cells in each sample was estimated by amplification of reference gene primers within the assay. To quantify the absolute abundance of each unique TCRbeta CDR3 rearrangement, sequence reads were collapsed and filtered. For each sample, productive Simpson clonality was calculated as the square root of Simpson's diversity index over productive rearrangements. Drawn from immuneACCESS, this table holds only the in-frame rearrangements with V and J called that TCRdb kept. Clones are partly lost; checked studies trace under half to an unresolved V gene and leave the rest unexplained. D and trimming come from the DNA, and the V and J calls and clone size come from that table. The sample table records over 250,000 clones; about 88% of these occur just once. Of the sample, approximately 3% is held by the ten largest clones.

The sequence derives from a woman aged 45 to 65 who had recovered from COVID-19. The sample was PBMCs or T cells enriched from blood (not recorded which).

Read as DNA, the sequence is TGTGCCAGCAGGGGGCAAGATACAGGGGTAGGTCAGCCCCAGCATTTT. It translates as CASRGQDTGVGQPQHF. The chain was built from TRBV27 and TRBJ1-5, with TRBD1 matching 7 junction bases. V has 6 bases trimmed and J has 6 bases trimmed; junction bases matching no gene number 14. The CDR3 goes from the cysteine to the phenylalanine over 16 residues. The CDR3 DNA has 48 bases and is translated from base 1. Per the germline V gene (reference sequence), MNHEY is the CDR1 and SMNVEV is the CDR2.